Following are 26 T cell receptor beta chains from one sample sequenced in a study of shared clonotypes between healthy human individuals (dated by TCRdb to the early 2020s). The protocol used for the library was the immunoSEQ multiplex PCR assay. Held by TCRdb, this immuneACCESS table contains in-frame sequences only and omits some clones. Under half of the omission traces to an unresolved V gene where checked; the cause of the rest is unknown. This sample lists 650,000 to 700,000 clones; roughly 91% were detected once. Of the sample, 34% falls within the top ten clones. Material: memory CD8+ T cells from PBMCs. Interpreted using the paper, the cell subset or site label stands for: CD45RO+ cells pooled with CCR7-negative TemRA cells. All receptors come from a man younger than 35 in good health. Some clones in this sample may be carry-over from other donors' samples.

The V call is TRBV30, the J call TRBJ2-7, with a tentative D call TRBD2 (6 bases). The CDR3 sequence is 14 residues long. Trimming shortened V by 3 bases and J by 0 bases, and 12 bases separated the two germline ends. Germline V gene sequence: CDR1 GTSNPN, CDR2 SVGIG (reference sequence). The CDR3 loop is CAWRGLGSSYEQYF. CDR3 nucleotide sequence: TGTGCCTGGAGGGGACTTGGGAGCTCCTACGAGCAGTACTTC.

The V call is TRBV15, the J call TRBJ2-3, with 11 bases lining up with TRBD2. V dropped 2 bases and J dropped 4; count of bases not matched to a gene: 14. CDR1 and CDR2 from the germline V gene are LNHNV and YYDKDF (reference sequence). This CDR3 comprises 19 residues. Written as DNA, the CDR3 is TGTGCCACCAGCAGAAAGGCAACTAGCGGGAGCTTACGGTCAGATACGCAGTATTTT. Amino acid sequence: CATSRKATSGSLRSDTQYF.

This chain connects TRBV27 to TRBJ1-2; 12 nucleotides line up with TRBD1. V dropped 6 bases and J dropped 8; count of bases not matched to a gene: 10. CDR3 size: 15 residues. The germline gives CDR1 MNHEY, CDR2 SMNVEV (reference sequence). The CDR3 spells CASRSPGQGAGGYTF. CDR3 DNA: TGTGCCAGCAGATCGCCGGGACAGGGGGCGGGGGGCTACACCTTC.

J is TRBJ2-2 and V is TRBV19; D assignment may be TRBD1 or TRBD2 (5 bases each). The CDR3 is 12 residues long. Trimming stripped 8 bases from V and 9 bases from J, with 13 bases between. Germline CDR1 reads LNHDA; CDR2 reads SQIVND (reference sequence). CDR3 nucleotides: TGTGCCAGTGGGACGTTCGGCAGGGAGCTGTTTTTT. Its protein is CASGTFGRELFF. Complete variable domain (other parts from reference TRBV19 and TRBJ2-2): DGGITQSPKYLFRKEGQNVTLSCEQNLNHDAMYWYRQDPGQGLRLIYYSQIVNDFQKGDIAEGYSVSREKKESFPLTVTSAQKNPTAFYLCASGTFGRELFFGEGSRLTVL.

Notes on this clone: Other DNA variants within this sample encode the same CDR3. The chain employs TRBV27 and TRBJ2-7; a weak D match, TRBD1 (6 bases). CDR1 and CDR2 from the germline V gene are MNHEY and SMNVEV (reference sequence). V gave up 4 bases and J gave up 0 bases, with 7 bases separating them. The CDR3 has 13 amino acids. The CDR3 spells CASSSQGSYEQYF. CDR3 DNA sequence: TGTGCCAGCAGTTCACAGGGCTCCTACGAGCAGTACTTC.

This sequence joins TRBV28 and TRBJ2-1; 7 nucleotides match TRBD2. Looked up from germline, CDR1 is MDHEN and CDR2 is SYDVKM. V lost 7 bases and J lost 5; bases outside the gene matches: 17. This CDR3 is built from 17 residues. CDR3 bases: TGTGCCAGCAACCCTCCCGATGGGGGGAGGGACGACAATGAGCAGTTCTTC. Protein: CASNPPDGGRDDNEQFF.

The chain couples TRBV13 to TRBJ2-7, with 9 bases lining up with TRBD1. Germline loops: CDR1 PRHDT, CDR2 FYEKMQ (reference sequence). V lost 1 base to trimming and J lost 2 bases; unmatched junction nucleotides: 3. The CDR3 covers 15 residues. The CDR3 reads CASSLEGQGAYEQYF. CDR3 in DNA: TGTGCCAGCAGCTTAGAGGGACAGGGCGCCTACGAGCAGTACTTC. Full variable domain (remainder filled in from reference TRBV13 and TRBJ2-7): AAGVIQSPRHLIKEKRETATLKCYPIPRHDTVYWYQQGPGQDPQFLISFYEKMQSDKGSIPDRFSAQQFSDYHSELNMSSLELGDSALYFCASSLEGQGAYEQYFGPGTRLTVT.

This chain joins TRBV11-2 and TRBJ2-1; TRBD1 matches 9 bases. CDR1 and CDR2 from the germline V gene are SGHAT and FQNNGV. V lost 4 bases to trimming and J lost 10 bases; unmatched junction nucleotides: 8. CDR3 size: 14 residues. CDR3 sequence (DNA): TGTGCCAGCAGCTCCCGGGACAGGGTTGGGGAGCAGTTCTTC. Translating it yields CASSSRDRVGEQFF.

The sample holds one count of this clone. The chain joins TRBV4-2 to TRBJ1-6, with 8 bases aligning to TRBD1. CDR1 and CDR2 from the germline V gene are LGHNA and YNFKEQ. V was pared by 4 bases and J by 8 bases, with 10 bases of the junction left unmatched. This CDR3 comprises 16 residues. DNA for the CDR3: TGTGCCAGCAGCCGGCGCCTTGGGACAGGAGATTCACCCCTCCACTTT. This codes for CASSRRLGTGDSPLHF.

The V and J genes are TRBV14 and TRBJ2-3; TRBD2 aligns across 9 bases. CDR3 length: 16 amino acids. V lost 3 bases to trimming and J lost 1 base; unmatched junction nucleotides: 5. Germline loops: CDR1 SGHDN, CDR2 FVKESK. CDR3 in DNA: TGTGCCAGCAGCCAGCTAGCGGGGTTCCGCACAGATACGCAGTATTTT. Amino acids: CASSQLAGFRTDTQYF.

The V and J genes are TRBV6-1 and TRBJ2-1, with no clear D. From germline, CDR1 is MNHNS and CDR2 SASEGT. Trimming shortened V by 2 bases and J by 7 bases, and 6 bases separated the two germline ends. The CDR3 is 12 residues long. CDR3 sequence: CASSEIWNEQFF. Here the CDR3 DNA reads TGTGCCAGCAGTGAAATCTGGAATGAGCAGTTCTTC.

This chain uses TRBV11-2 with TRBJ1-2; D might be TRBD1 (6 bases). V dropped 1 base and J dropped 7 bases, with 16 bases sitting between them. The CDR3 spans 15 residues. Germline-derived CDR1 and CDR2 are SGHAT and FQNNGV. The CDR3 DNA reads as TGTGCCAGCAGCTTAGTCGCCTGGGGGCAAAGTGGCTACACCTTC. Encoded protein: CASSLVAWGQSGYTF.

The V gene is TRBV12-5, the J gene TRBJ2-1; D is ambiguous. V dropped 3 bases and J dropped 6 bases, with 15 bases sitting between them. The CDR3 length is 15 residues. In germline, CDR1 is LGHNT, CDR2 FRNRAP. CDR3 DNA sequence: TGTGCTAGTGGTTTATCGAGGAACCATCGCAATGAGCAGTTCTTC. The encoded protein is CASGLSRNHRNEQFF. Drawing the rest from reference TRBV12-5 and TRBJ2-1, the complete variable domain is DARVTQTPRHKVTEMGQEVTMRCQPILGHNTVFWYRQTMMQGLELLAYFRNRAPLDDSGMPKDRFSAEMPDATLATLKIQPSEPRDSAVYFCASGLSRNHRNEQFFGPGTRLTVL.

The chain carries TRBV7-2 and TRBJ2-1; TRBD2 agrees at 8 bases. Losses at the gene ends were 2 bases for V and 4 bases for J; bases not matched to a gene: 7. CDR1 and CDR2 (germline): SGHTA, FQGNSA. This CDR3 has 16 amino acids. The CDR3 loop is CASSLPVAGQYNEQFF. The CDR3 region has the DNA TGTGCCAGCAGCTTACCCGTAGCGGGACAATACAATGAGCAGTTCTTC.

The chain carries TRBV27 and TRBJ1-2, with unresolved D. Germline lookup yields CDR1 MNHEY and CDR2 SMNVEV (reference sequence). The CDR3 sequence is 15 residues long. V was clipped by 4 bases and J by 1 base, with 13 bases between them. The DNA of the CDR3 is TGTGCCAGCAGTTGGATGGCAGGAAATAACTATGGCTACACCTTC. Translating it yields CASSWMAGNNYGYTF.

This clone was counted once. The chain employs TRBV4-3 and TRBJ2-3, with 7 bases aligning to TRBD2. This CDR3 contains 17 residues. CDR1 LGHNA and CDR2 YSLEER come from the germline V gene. V lost 0 bases to trimming and J lost 4 bases; unmatched junction nucleotides: 10. The CDR3 DNA follows: TGCGCCAGCAGCCAAGAAACCGCGGCGGGAGTCCCAGATACGCAGTATTTT. It codes for CASSQETAAGVPDTQYF.

The chain has TRBV28 and TRBJ2-3, with a weak D call TRBD2 (6 bases). This CDR3 is 17 amino acids long. In germline, CDR1 is MDHEN, CDR2 SYDVKM. V lost 4 bases to trimming and J lost 6 bases, with 23 bases between them. This chain's CDR3 is CASSSSDEGGPGDTQYF. CDR3 DNA: TGTGCCAGCAGTTCCTCGGATGAGGGAGGTCCGGGGGATACGCAGTATTTT.

The chain combines TRBV27 with TRBJ2-7; no clear D gene. This CDR3 has 14 residues. CDR1 is MNHEY, CDR2 SMNVEV, per germline (reference sequence). Trimming took off 4 bases at V and 3 bases at J, with 13 bases between the two ends. The CDR3 region is CASSSIDGFYEQYF. CDR3 nucleotides: TGTGCCAGCAGTTCTATCGACGGATTCTACGAGCAGTACTTC.

This clone has just one count. The chain is built from TRBV5-5 and TRBJ2-7; TRBD2 agrees at 7 bases. Germline V gives CDR1 SGHKS, CDR2 YYEKEE (reference sequence). V lost 0 bases and J lost 3; bases outside the gene matches: 6. This CDR3 spans 15 amino acids. CDR3 DNA: TGTGCCAGCAGCTTGGTGCTAGCGGACAACTACGAGCAGTACTTC. Amino acids: CASSLVLADNYEQYF.

This chain uses TRBV6-5 with TRBJ2-1; 7 bases line up with TRBD1. The CDR3 is 15 residues long. Germline values: CDR1 MNHEY, CDR2 SVGAGI. J was trimmed by 13 bases and V by 0 bases; bases with no gene match: 12. Here the CDR3 DNA reads TGTGCCAGCAGTTACTCGAGCCCCCATGGACAGGATCAGTTCTTC. Translated: CASSYSSPHGQDQFF.

This chain joins TRBV9 and TRBJ2-1; D might be TRBD2 (6 bases). There are 16 residues in the CDR3. Germline V gene sequence: CDR1 SGDLS, CDR2 YYNGEE. Deletions cut 0 bases from V and 5 bases from J, with 15 bases between. The CDR3 spells CASSVVGGGFHNEQFF. The CDR3 coding sequence is TGTGCCAGCAGCGTAGTGGGGGGAGGATTTCACAATGAGCAGTTCTTC.

The chain is built from TRBV28 and TRBJ1-5, with D possibly being TRBD1 (5 bases). V dropped 3 bases and J dropped 7 bases, with 13 bases sitting between them. CDR3 length: 14 residues. Germline loops: CDR1 MDHEN, CDR2 SYDVKM. The CDR3 bases are TGTGCCAGCAGTTTTAAGGGGCTATACCAGCCCCAGCATTTT. This codes for CASSFKGLYQPQHF.

J is TRBJ2-3 and V is TRBV29-1; 9 bases are shared with TRBD2. The CDR3 has 14 amino acids. Germline values: CDR1 SQVTM, CDR2 ANQGSEA. Unmatched junction bases numbered 2, after V lost 4 bases and J lost 0 bases. CDR3 sequence reads: CSVGLAVSTDTQYF. The CDR3 nucleotides are TGCAGCGTTGGACTAGCGGTGAGCACAGATACGCAGTATTTT.

V gene TRBV19 combines with J gene TRBJ2-7; no clear D. Deletions cut 3 bases from V and 2 bases from J, with 11 bases between. Germline CDR1 is LNHDA and CDR2 is SQIVND (reference sequence). CDR3 length: 14 amino acids. CDR3 sequence reads: CASSIKGSAYEQYF. The CDR3 DNA reads as TGTGCCAGTAGTATTAAAGGATCAGCCTACGAGCAGTACTTC. Filled out from reference TRBV19 and TRBJ2-7, the complete variable domain reads DGGITQSPKYLFRKEGQNVTLSCEQNLNHDAMYWYRQDPGQGLRLIYYSQIVNDFQKGDIAEGYSVSREKKESFPLTVTSAQKNPTAFYLCASSIKGSAYEQYFGPGTRLTVT.

V usage is TRBV19 and J usage is TRBJ2-7; D might be TRBD1 (5 bases). The CDR3 has 13 amino acids. V gave up 1 base and J gave up 6 bases, with 10 bases separating them. The V gene's germline CDR1 is LNHDA and CDR2 SQIVND (reference sequence). The CDR3 spells CASSIGRASEQYF. The CDR3 coding sequence is TGTGCCAGTAGTATAGGCAGGGCCAGCGAGCAGTACTTC.

This chain links TRBV28 with TRBJ2-1, with 11 bases aligning to TRBD2. Germline-derived CDR1 and CDR2 are MDHEN and SYDVKM. The CDR3 has 20 amino acids. J gave up 1 base and V 1 base, and 12 bases lay outside the gene matches. Written as DNA, the CDR3 is TGTGCCAGCAGTTTATCGGCTAGCGGGAGGCCTACGCGGTCCTACAATGAGCAGTTCTTC. Protein sequence: CASSLSASGRPTRSYNEQFF.